This T cell receptor (beta chain) was documented in a study of blood T cell repertoires in COVID-19. As for the study in general: COVID-19 samples collected from the United States, Italy and Spain covered acute and convalescent phases. T cells, B-cell-depleted T cells, or PBMCs provided the cDNA or gDNA that served as material.

Produced via immunoSEQ multiplex PCR; TCRdb's table is partial and in-frame only. The top ten clones hold about 8.5% of a sample with 250,000 to 350,000 clones, nearly 90% of them seen once. The V gene's germline CDR1 is LGHNA and CDR2 YSLEER. J was trimmed by 1 base and V by 4 bases; bases with no gene match: 16. This CDR3 has 19 residues. J is TRBJ1-3 and V is TRBV4-3; 7 bases are a match to TRBD1. Material for sequencing was peripheral blood. This receptor was taken from a young man with active or convalescent COVID-19. The CDR3 sequence is CASSPQGKGASVSGNTIYF. The CDR3 nucleotides read TGCGCCAGCAGCCCCCAAGGAAAGGGGGCATCCGTATCTGGAAACACCATATATTTT.